One and the same sample provided the 32 T cell receptor beta chains below, sequenced in a study of technical replicates of blood from several donors. The protocol was immunoSEQ multiplex PCR, while the TCRdb copy is restricted to in-frame clones and leaves out a portion. The repertoire holds tens of thousands of clones, with just under 95% as singletons. Source material: T cells isolated from PBMCs. These receptors all stem from a human donor in good health.

The chain employs TRBV6-1 and TRBJ1-2; D is uncertain. The germline gives CDR1 MNHNS, CDR2 SASEGT. The CDR3 contains 14 residues. Trimming pared 2 bases from V and 5 bases from J, leaving 12 bases between. The chain's CDR3 is CASSEKVGRYGYTF. The DNA of the CDR3 is TGTGCCAGCAGTGAAAAAGTAGGGAGGTATGGCTACACCTTC.

The chain couples TRBV18 to TRBJ2-7; TRBD2 aligns across 11 bases. V lost 4 bases and J lost 3; bases outside the gene matches: 17. The germline V gene encodes CDR1 KGHSH and CDR2 LQKENI. CDR3 size: 19 residues. This CDR3 reads CASSQPPGLAGGKNYEQYF. CDR3 sequence (DNA): TGTGCCAGCTCACAACCTCCAGGGCTAGCGGGAGGTAAAAACTACGAGCAGTACTTC. The entire variable domain, with the rest obtained from reference TRBV18 and TRBJ2-7, is as follows: NAGVMQNPRHLVRRRGQEARLRCSPMKGHSHVYWYRQLPEEGLKFMVYLQKENIIDESGMPKERFSAEFPKEGPSILRIQQVVRGDSAAYFCASSQPPGLAGGKNYEQYFGPGTRLTVT.

This chain uses TRBV7-6 with TRBJ2-7; 11 bases are shared with TRBD1. Germline CDR1 reads SGHVS; CDR2 reads FNYEAQ. The CDR3 extends over 20 amino acids. Trimming took 2 bases from V and 7 from J; bases not matched to a gene: 22. The CDR3: CASSLTWTGGHGGIGVEQYF. As DNA, the CDR3 is TGTGCCAGCAGCTTAACGTGGACAGGGGGCCACGGGGGTATAGGAGTAGAGCAGTACTTC.

This chain links TRBV7-4 with TRBJ2-1, with 8 bases lining up with TRBD2. The CDR3 extends over 14 amino acids. The V gene end was trimmed by 4 bases and the J gene end by 6 bases; junction bases not matched to a gene: 5. Per germline, CDR1 SGHVT and CDR2 SQSDAQ. The CDR3 DNA reads TGTGCCAGCAGCTGCGGGGGGAGGGTCAATGAGCAGTTCTTC. Translated: CASSCGGRVNEQFF.

The rearrangement uses TRBV5-8 and TRBJ1-3, with 9 bases aligning to TRBD1. The CDR3 sequence is 16 residues long. Germline assignment: CDR1 SGHTS and CDR2 YDEGEE. The J segment lost 4 bases and the V segment lost 4 bases, leaving 9 bases of the junction unmatched. CDR3 nucleotides: TGTGCCAGCAGCACAGGATGGACAGGGGTCGGAAACACCATATATTTT. Translating it yields CASSTGWTGVGNTIYF.

This chain uses TRBV9 with TRBJ1-5; unclear D gene. Germline values: CDR1 SGDLS, CDR2 YYNGEE. The CDR3 extends over 14 amino acids. DNA for the CDR3: TGTGCGTCGGCGGCCAGCTCACAAAATCAGCCCCAGCATTTT. Amino acid sequence: CASAASSQNQPQHF.

The table lists this clone with a few counts. The chain couples TRBV19 to TRBJ1-1, with 11 bases aligning to TRBD1. Germline assignment: CDR1 LNHDA and CDR2 SQIVND (reference sequence). The CDR3 contains 14 residues. The trim removed 5 bases at V and 6 bases at J, leaving 5 bases unmatched. The CDR3 DNA follows: TGTGCCAGTAGTTCCCGGGACAGGGGGGCTGAAGCTTTCTTT. Amino acids: CASSSRDRGAEAFF.

The chain combines TRBV6-6 with TRBJ2-2; a possible D gene is TRBD1 (6 bases). Trimming removed 8 bases from V and 2 bases from J, with 12 bases in between. CDR3 length: 14 residues. CDR1 is MNHNY, CDR2 SVGAGI, per germline (reference sequence). CDR3 DNA: TGTGCCAGCGCCAGAGGGGGAAACACCGGGGAGCTGTTTTTT. Encoded protein: CASARGGNTGELFF.

The gene calls are TRBV19 and TRBJ2-3; 8 nucleotides line up with TRBD1. V dropped 3 bases and J dropped 3; count of bases not matched to a gene: 2. The CDR3 has 14 residues. Germline V CDR1 and CDR2: LNHDA, SQIVND (reference sequence). This CDR3 is CASSMDRATDTQYF. The DNA of the CDR3 is TGTGCCAGTAGTATGGACAGGGCGACAGATACGCAGTATTTT.

The chain is built from TRBV4-1 and TRBJ2-1; no reliable D call. The CDR3 length is 13 residues. The V end was cut by 0 bases, the J end by 9 bases, with 9 bases between. The germline CDR1 and CDR2 sequences are MGHRA and YSYEKL. This CDR3 reads CASSQDGFREQFF. The CDR3 DNA reads as TGCGCCAGCAGCCAAGACGGTTTTCGTGAGCAGTTCTTC.

V gene TRBV9 combines with J gene TRBJ2-1; TRBD2 matches 7 bases. The germline gives CDR1 SGDLS, CDR2 YYNGEE. Trimming cost V 0 bases and J 2 bases; bases outside gene matches: 11. This CDR3 is 18 amino acids long. CDR3 DNA: TGTGCCAGCAGCGTAGAGGGCGGGAGCATGGCCGCCTACAATGAGCAGTTCTTC. Amino acid sequence: CASSVEGGSMAAYNEQFF.

The V gene is TRBV7-9, the J gene TRBJ2-1; 8 positions match TRBD2. Germline V lookup: CDR1 SEHNR, CDR2 FQNEAQ (reference sequence). Trimming took 9 bases from V and 4 from J; bases not matched to a gene: 8. This CDR3 has 14 residues. Written as DNA, the CDR3 is TGTGCCAGAACGGCTAGCGGGCTTTACAATGAGCAGTTCTTC. Translating it yields CARTASGLYNEQFF.

This chain links TRBV7-9 with TRBJ1-1, with 9 bases fitting TRBD1. Trimming cost V 0 bases and J 5 bases; bases outside gene matches: 7. The CDR3 loop spans 16 amino acids. Per germline, CDR1 SEHNR and CDR2 FQNEAQ (reference sequence). CDR3 region: CASSLAGTGSNTEAFF. As DNA, the CDR3 is TGTGCCAGCAGCTTAGCCGGGACAGGGTCAAATACTGAAGCTTTCTTT.

The J gene is TRBJ2-2, the V gene TRBV12-5, with TRBD2 matching 11 bases. CDR3 length: 16 amino acids. V lost 5 bases to trimming and J lost 4 bases; unmatched junction nucleotides: 6. Looked up from germline, CDR1 is LGHNT and CDR2 is FRNRAP. CDR3 bases: TGTGCTAGTGGTGGGAGACTAGCGGGACTCACCGGGGAGCTGTTTTTT. It codes for CASGGRLAGLTGELFF.

The count of this clone is one. Here the CDR3 reads CASSEASTSGSTEQFF. The CDR3 bases are TGTGCCAGCAGTGAAGCGAGCACTAGCGGGAGCACTGAGCAGTTCTTC. The chain links TRBV6-1 to TRBJ2-1, with TRBD2 matching 11 bases. Germline CDR1 and CDR2: MNHNS and SASEGT. Trimming removed 0 bases from V and 9 bases from J; junction bases left unmatched: 7. The CDR3 sequence is 16 residues long.

Written as DNA, the CDR3 is TGTGCCTGGAGTTCAACAGGGTTGGGTCAGCCCCAGCATTTT. Protein product: CAWSSTGLGQPQHF. V usage is TRBV30 and J usage is TRBJ1-5, with D possibly being TRBD1 (6 bases). V was pared by 2 bases and J by 6 bases, with 14 bases between. The CDR3 loop spans 14 amino acids. Germline V gene lookup returns CDR1 GTSNPN and CDR2 SVGIG (reference sequence).

CDR3 region: CASSGGGPGIGTEAFF. Written as DNA, the CDR3 is TGTGCCAGCAGCGGGGGGGGGCCAGGGATCGGCACTGAAGCTTTCTTT. The chain carries TRBV9 and TRBJ1-1; D may be TRBD1 (6 bases). Germline V gives CDR1 SGDLS, CDR2 YYNGEE. The CDR3 is 16 amino acids. Trimming shortened V by 3 bases and J by 4 bases, and 19 bases separated the two germline ends.

The chain couples TRBV6-4 to TRBJ2-1, with 10 bases fitting TRBD2. With 4 bases clipped from V and 10 bases from J, the junction kept 7 bases outside the gene matches. Germline V gene data show CDR1 as MRHNA and CDR2 as SNTAGT. CDR3 length: 14 residues. DNA for the CDR3: TGTGCCAGCAGTGCTAGCGGGGGCTTAGGGGAGCAGTTCTTC. As protein: CASSASGGLGEQFF.

The rearrangement joins TRBV28 to TRBJ1-5; a possible D gene is TRBD1 (6 bases). In germline, CDR1 is MDHEN, CDR2 SYDVKM. This CDR3 contains 14 residues. V was cut by 5 bases and J by 15 bases, with 23 bases left in between. The CDR3 loop reads CASSLRDTDHVRHF. CDR3 DNA sequence: TGTGCCAGCAGTCTACGGGACACGGATCACGTTAGGCATTTT.

The V gene is TRBV6-1, the J gene TRBJ1-5; a weak D match, TRBD1 (6 bases). The CDR3 extends over 16 amino acids. V lost 2 bases and J lost 7, with 18 bases in between. CDR1 and CDR2 (germline): MNHNS, SASEGT. The CDR3 sequence is CASSEMSGDRRQPQHF. DNA for the CDR3: TGTGCCAGCAGTGAAATGTCAGGGGATCGGAGACAGCCCCAGCATTTT.

The rearrangement uses TRBV18 and TRBJ1-5, with a possible D match to TRBD1 (5 bases). V lost 3 bases to trimming and J lost 1 base, with 10 bases between them. CDR1 KGHSH and CDR2 LQKENI come from the germline V gene. This CDR3 is 15 amino acids long. CDR3 nucleotide sequence: TGTGCCAGCTCACCTGACAGAGTCAGCAATCAGCCCCAGCATTTT. Translating gives CASSPDRVSNQPQHF.

This clone is a singleton in its sample. One end of the junction fails to match germline, which may point to a read error. The chain joins TRBV14 to TRBJ2-3, with D perhaps matching TRBD2 (5 bases). There are 14 residues in the CDR3. Per germline, CDR1 SGHDN and CDR2 FVKESK. The CDR3: CASSQVSGTDTQYF. As DNA, the CDR3 is TGTGCCAGCAGTCAAGTTAGCGGCACAGATACGCAGTATTTT.

The chain couples TRBV2 to TRBJ2-7; TRBD1 agrees at 9 bases. Germline assignment: CDR1 SNHLY and CDR2 FYNNEI. J was trimmed by 4 bases and V by 8 bases; bases with no gene match: 3. The CDR3 covers 12 residues. CDR3 in amino acids: CASRTGVYEQYF. CDR3 DNA: TGTGCCAGCCGGACAGGGGTTTACGAGCAGTACTTC.

This chain joins TRBV25-1 and TRBJ2-1; TRBD1 matches 8 bases. This CDR3 contains 11 residues. The germline V gene encodes CDR1 MGHDK and CDR2 SYGVNS. The ends lost 8 bases at V and 10 bases at J; junction bases unmatched: 4. Here the CDR3 DNA reads TGTGCCAGCGGACAGGGACAGGAGCAGTTCTTC. It is translated as CASGQGQEQFF.

The chain is built from TRBV25-1 and TRBJ2-5; 9 nucleotides align to TRBD2. This CDR3 has 16 amino acids. J gave up 2 bases and V 1 base, and 5 bases lay outside the gene matches. Germline-derived CDR1 and CDR2 are MGHDK and SYGVNS. CDR3 coding DNA: TGTGCCAGCAGTGAATTCGGGCTAGCGGGGCAAGAGACCCAGTACTTC. Its translation: CASSEFGLAGQETQYF.

V is TRBV4-1 and J is TRBJ2-2; TRBD1 is a possible D gene (5 bases). Germline CDR1 reads MGHRA; CDR2 reads YSYEKL. V was clipped by 0 bases and J by 7 bases, with 9 bases between them. This CDR3 is built from 14 residues. CDR3: CASSQDRVYGELFF. DNA for the CDR3: TGCGCCAGCAGCCAAGACAGGGTGTACGGGGAGCTGTTTTTT.

The V and J genes are TRBV15 and TRBJ1-5; D gene uncertain. The V gene lost 0 bases and the J gene lost 3 bases, with 12 bases spanning the gap. The CDR3 runs to 16 residues. CDR1 LNHNV and CDR2 YYDKDF come from the germline V gene (reference sequence). CDR3 sequence: CATSREGFGLNQPQHF. DNA of the CDR3: TGTGCCACCAGCAGAGAAGGTTTTGGGCTCAATCAGCCCCAGCATTTT.

The chain recombines TRBV19 with TRBJ2-3; D might be TRBD2 (5 bases). Germline CDR1 is LNHDA and CDR2 is SQIVND (reference sequence). This CDR3 region has 15 residues. The V end was cut by 5 bases, the J end by 0 bases, with 12 bases between. The CDR3 nucleotides read TGTGCCAGTAGTTTAGGACGGACTAGCACAGATACGCAGTATTTT. Translated: CASSLGRTSTDTQYF.

The V and J genes are TRBV5-4 and TRBJ2-7; the match to TRBD1 covers 9 bases. The CDR3 loop spans 15 amino acids. V trimming: 5 bases; J trimming: 1 base; junction bases outside the gene matches: 7. The V gene's germline CDR1 is SGHNT and CDR2 YYREEE (reference sequence). CDR3 region: CASSPGTGYSYEQYF. The CDR3 region has the DNA TGTGCCAGCAGTCCCGGGACAGGGTATTCCTACGAGCAGTACTTC.

The chain employs TRBV19 and TRBJ2-2; weak D call: TRBD2 (6 bases). Trimming cost V 4 bases and J 1 base, with 10 bases left between them. This CDR3 spans 15 amino acids. In germline, CDR1 is LNHDA, CDR2 SQIVND (reference sequence). The CDR3 DNA is TGTGCCAGTAGTAGGAGGGCCGGGAACACCGGGGAGCTGTTTTTT. Translating it yields CASSRRAGNTGELFF. Together with reference TRBV19 and TRBJ2-2, the CDR3 gives the full variable domain: DGGITQSPKYLFRKEGQNVTLSCEQNLNHDAMYWYRQDPGQGLRLIYYSQIVNDFQKGDIAEGYSVSREKKESFPLTVTSAQKNPTAFYLCASSRRAGNTGELFFGEGSRLTVL.

CDR3 region: CASSQAGGRSGELFF. CDR3 bases: TGTGCCAGCAGCCAAGCTGGCGGGAGGTCCGGGGAGCTGTTTTTT. The V call is TRBV4-2, the J call TRBJ2-2; 8 positions agree with TRBD2. After removal of 1 base from V and 6 bases from J, the junction contained 4 bases not matched to a gene. The CDR3 runs to 15 residues. Germline V gene lookup returns CDR1 LGHNA and CDR2 YNFKEQ.

V gene TRBV28 combines with J gene TRBJ2-1, with TRBD2 matching over 14 bases. CDR3 size: 16 residues. Germline V gene lookup returns CDR1 MDHEN and CDR2 SYDVKM. V dropped 5 bases and J dropped 8; count of bases not matched to a gene: 8. The CDR3 DNA follows: TGTGCCAGCAGTGCGACTAGCGGGAGGGCCGTCTATGAGCAGTTCTTC. Its translation is CASSATSGRAVYEQFF.